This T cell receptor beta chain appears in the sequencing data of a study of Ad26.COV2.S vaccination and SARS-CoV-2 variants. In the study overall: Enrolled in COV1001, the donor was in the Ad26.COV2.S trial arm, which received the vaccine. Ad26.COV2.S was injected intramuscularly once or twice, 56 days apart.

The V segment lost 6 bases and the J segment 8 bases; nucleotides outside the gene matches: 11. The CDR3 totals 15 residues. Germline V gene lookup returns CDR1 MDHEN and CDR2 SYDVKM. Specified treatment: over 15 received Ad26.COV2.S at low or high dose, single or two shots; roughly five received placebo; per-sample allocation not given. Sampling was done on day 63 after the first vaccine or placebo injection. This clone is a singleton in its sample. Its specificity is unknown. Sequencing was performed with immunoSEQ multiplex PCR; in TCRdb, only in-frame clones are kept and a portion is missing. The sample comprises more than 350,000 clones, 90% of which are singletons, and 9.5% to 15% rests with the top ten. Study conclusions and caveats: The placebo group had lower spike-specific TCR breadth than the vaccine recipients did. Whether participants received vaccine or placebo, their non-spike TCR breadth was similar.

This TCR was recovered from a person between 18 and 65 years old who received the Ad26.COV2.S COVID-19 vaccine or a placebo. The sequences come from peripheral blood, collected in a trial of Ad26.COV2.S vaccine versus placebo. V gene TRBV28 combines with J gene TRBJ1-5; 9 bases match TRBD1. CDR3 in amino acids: CASSILKTGGKPQHF. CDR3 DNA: TGTGCCAGCAGCATTCTAAAGACAGGGGGGAAGCCCCAGCATTTT.